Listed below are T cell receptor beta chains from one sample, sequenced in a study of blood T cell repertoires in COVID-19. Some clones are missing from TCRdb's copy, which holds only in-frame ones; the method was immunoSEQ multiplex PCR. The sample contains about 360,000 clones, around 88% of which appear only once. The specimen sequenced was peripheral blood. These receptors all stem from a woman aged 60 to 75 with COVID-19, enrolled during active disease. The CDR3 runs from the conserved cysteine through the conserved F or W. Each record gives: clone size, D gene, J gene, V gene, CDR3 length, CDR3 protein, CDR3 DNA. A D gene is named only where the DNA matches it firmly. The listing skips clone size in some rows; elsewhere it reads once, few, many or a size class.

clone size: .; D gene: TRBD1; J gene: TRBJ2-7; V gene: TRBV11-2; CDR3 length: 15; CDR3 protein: CASSFDRGFSYEQYF; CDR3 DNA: TGTGCCAGCAGCTTCGACAGGGGATTCTCCTACGAGCAGTACTTC
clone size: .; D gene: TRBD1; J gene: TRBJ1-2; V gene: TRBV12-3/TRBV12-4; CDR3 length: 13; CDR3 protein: CASSLGGPRGYTF; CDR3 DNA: TGTGCCAGCAGTCTAGGGGGCCCCAGGGGCTACACCTTC
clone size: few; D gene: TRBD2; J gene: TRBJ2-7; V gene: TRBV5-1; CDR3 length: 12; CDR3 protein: CASTGGWGEQYF; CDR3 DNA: TGCGCCAGCACGGGAGGTTGGGGAGAGCAGTACTTC
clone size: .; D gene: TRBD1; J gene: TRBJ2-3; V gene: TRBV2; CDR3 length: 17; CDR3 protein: CASSELGTATRTDTQYF; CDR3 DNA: TGTGCCAGCAGTGAATTGGGGACAGCAACCCGCACAGATACGCAGTATTTT
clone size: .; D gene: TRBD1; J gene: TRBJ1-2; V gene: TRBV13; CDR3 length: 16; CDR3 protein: CASSLWDRGLGHGYTF; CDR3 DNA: TGTGCCAGCAGCTTATGGGACAGGGGATTAGGTCATGGCTACACCTTC
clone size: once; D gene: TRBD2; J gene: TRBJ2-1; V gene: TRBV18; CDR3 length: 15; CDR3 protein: CASSLAGGRYNEQFF; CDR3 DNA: TGTGCCAGCTCCCTAGCGGGGGGGCGCTACAATGAGCAGTTCTTC
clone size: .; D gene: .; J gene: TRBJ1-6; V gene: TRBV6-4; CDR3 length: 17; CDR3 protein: CASSVRLGSSYNSPLHF; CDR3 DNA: TGTGCCAGCAGTGTTCGGTTGGGCAGCTCCTATAATTCACCCCTCCACTTT
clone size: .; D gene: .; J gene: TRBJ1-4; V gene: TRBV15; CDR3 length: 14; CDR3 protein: CATSTAQYREKLFF; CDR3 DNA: TGTGCCACCAGCACAGCTCAGTACAGAGAAAAACTGTTTTTT
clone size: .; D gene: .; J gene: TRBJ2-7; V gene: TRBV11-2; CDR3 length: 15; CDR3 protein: CASSFGVMVTYEQYF; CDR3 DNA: TGTGCCAGCAGCTTTGGAGTTATGGTAACCTACGAGCAGTACTTC
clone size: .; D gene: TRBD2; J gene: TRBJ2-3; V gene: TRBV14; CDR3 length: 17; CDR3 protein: CASSHPLGRGGPLMQYF; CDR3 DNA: TGTGCCAGCAGCCACCCATTGGGGCGGGGGGGCCCTCTTATGCAGTATTTT
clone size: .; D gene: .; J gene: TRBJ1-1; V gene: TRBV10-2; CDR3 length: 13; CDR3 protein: CASSPNLNTEAFF; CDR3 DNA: TGCGCCAGCAGTCCCAATCTGAACACTGAAGCTTTCTTT
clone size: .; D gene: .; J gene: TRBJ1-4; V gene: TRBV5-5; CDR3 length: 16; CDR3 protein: CASSLGQVSTNEKLFF; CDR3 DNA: TGTGCCAGCAGCTTGGGTCAGGTTTCAACTAATGAAAAACTGTTTTTT
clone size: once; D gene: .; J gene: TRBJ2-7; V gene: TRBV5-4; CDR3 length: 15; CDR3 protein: CASSESLDYSYEQYF; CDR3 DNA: TGTGCCAGCAGCGAATCCTTGGACTACTCCTACGAGCAGTACTTC
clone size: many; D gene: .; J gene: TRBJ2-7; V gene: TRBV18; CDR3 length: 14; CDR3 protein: CASSPGTLDYEQYF; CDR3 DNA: TGTGCCAGCTCACCCGGGACACTCGACTACGAGCAGTACTTC
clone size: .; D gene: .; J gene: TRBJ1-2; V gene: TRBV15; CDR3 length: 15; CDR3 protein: CATSRETGRNYGYTF; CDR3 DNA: TGTGCCACCAGCAGAGAGACAGGAAGAAACTATGGCTACACCTTC
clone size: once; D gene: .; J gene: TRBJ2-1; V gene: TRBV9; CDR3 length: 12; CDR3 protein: CASSPFNSEQFF; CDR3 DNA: TGTGCCAGCAGCCCCTTCAACAGTGAGCAGTTCTTC
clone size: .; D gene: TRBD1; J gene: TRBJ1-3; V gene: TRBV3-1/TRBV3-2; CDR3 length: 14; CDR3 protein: CASSQAGTGGTIYF; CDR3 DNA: TGTGCCAGCAGCCAAGCGGGGACAGGGGGGACCATATATTTT
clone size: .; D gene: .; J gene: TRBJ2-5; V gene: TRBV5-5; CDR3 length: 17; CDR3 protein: CASSLGVAARVRETQYF; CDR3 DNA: TGTGCCAGCAGCTTGGGAGTGGCGGCCCGGGTGAGGGAGACCCAGTACTTC
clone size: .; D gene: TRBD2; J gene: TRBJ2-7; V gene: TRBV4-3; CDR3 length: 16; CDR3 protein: CASSQDFAGLTYEQYF; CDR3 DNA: TGCGCCAGCAGCCAAGATTTTGCGGGACTAACCTACGAGCAGTACTTC
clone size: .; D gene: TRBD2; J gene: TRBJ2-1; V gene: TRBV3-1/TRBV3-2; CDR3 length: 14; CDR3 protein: CASSQASGGDEQFF; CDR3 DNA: TGTGCCAGCAGCCAGGCTAGCGGGGGCGATGAGCAGTTCTTC
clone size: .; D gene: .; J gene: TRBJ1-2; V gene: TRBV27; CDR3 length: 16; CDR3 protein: CASSLVATFGGYGYTF; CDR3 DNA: TGTGCCAGCAGTTTAGTGGCCACCTTCGGGGGATATGGCTACACCTTC
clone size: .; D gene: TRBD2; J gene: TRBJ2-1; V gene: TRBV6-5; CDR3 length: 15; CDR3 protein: CASSPPGLVSNEQFF; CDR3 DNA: TGTGCCAGCAGTCCCCCGGGACTAGTGTCCAATGAGCAGTTCTTC
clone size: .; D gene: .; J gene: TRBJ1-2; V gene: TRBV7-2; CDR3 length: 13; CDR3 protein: CASSLTGGYGYTF; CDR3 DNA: TGTGCCAGCAGCTTAACTGGCGGGTATGGCTACACCTTC
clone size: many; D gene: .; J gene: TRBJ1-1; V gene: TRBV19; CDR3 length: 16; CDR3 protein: CASSNPLRVVNTEAFF; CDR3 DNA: TGTGCCAGTAGTAACCCACTCAGGGTCGTGAACACTGAAGCTTTCTTT
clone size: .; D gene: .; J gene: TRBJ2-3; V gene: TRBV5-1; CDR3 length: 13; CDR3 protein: CASSLTHTDTQYF; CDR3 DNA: TGCGCCAGCAGCTTGACTCACACAGATACGCAGTATTTT
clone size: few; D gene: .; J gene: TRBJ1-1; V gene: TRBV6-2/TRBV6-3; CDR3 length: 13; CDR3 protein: CASSSGDPFWAFF; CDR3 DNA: TGTGCCAGCAGTTCGGGGGACCCCTTTTGGGCTTTCTTT
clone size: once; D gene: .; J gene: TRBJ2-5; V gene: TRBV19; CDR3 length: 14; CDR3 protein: CASSSRGLGETQYF; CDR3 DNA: TGTGCCAGTAGTTCGCGGGGCTTGGGCGAGACCCAGTACTTC
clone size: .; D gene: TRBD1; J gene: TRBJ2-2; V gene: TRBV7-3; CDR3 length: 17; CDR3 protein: CASSLPRQGAGTGELFF; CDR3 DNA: TGTGCCAGCAGCCTCCCGCGACAGGGGGCCGGCACCGGGGAGCTGTTTTTT